These 3 T cell receptor beta chains were all obtained from the same sample, sequenced in a study of identical twins' blood T cells. TCRdb redid the calling of the 5' RACE reads with MiXCR, one entry per CDR3 protein. The repertoire holds 300,000 to 450,000 distinct CDR3 sequences, with roughly 28% as singletons. Sequenced input: PBMCs. These receptors originate from a woman aged 18-55 years in good health.

This clonotype was counted a few times. The chain couples TRBV28 to TRBJ1-4, with 8 bases identical to TRBD1. Germline V lookup: CDR1 MDHEN, CDR2 SYDVKM. The CDR3 length is 14 residues. V lost 6 bases and J lost 6; bases outside the gene matches: 6. CDR3 amino acids: CASSHGTGYEKLFF. The CDR3 bases are TGTGCCAGCAGCCACGGGACAGGATATGAAAAACTGTTTTTT.

The rearrangement links TRBV7-2 to TRBJ1-5, with TRBD1 as a possible D gene (5 bases). CDR1 and CDR2 from the germline V gene are SGHTA and FQGNSA. The CDR3 covers 13 residues. V lost 5 bases to trimming and J lost 4 bases, with 9 bases between them. The DNA of the CDR3 is TGTGCCAGCAGCCACGGGGGTAATCAGCCCCAGCATTTT. Residues: CASSHGGNQPQHF.

The table lists this clonotype with a few counts. The genes are TRBV10-3 and TRBJ2-3; TRBD2 aligns across 10 bases. V dropped 6 bases and J dropped 2; count of bases not matched to a gene: 5. This CDR3 contains 15 residues. The germline CDR1 and CDR2 sequences are ENHRY and SYGVKD. The CDR3 coding sequence is TGTGCCATCAGCAGAACTAGCGGGGACACAGATACGCAGTATTTT. Its translation is CAISRTSGDTDTQYF.